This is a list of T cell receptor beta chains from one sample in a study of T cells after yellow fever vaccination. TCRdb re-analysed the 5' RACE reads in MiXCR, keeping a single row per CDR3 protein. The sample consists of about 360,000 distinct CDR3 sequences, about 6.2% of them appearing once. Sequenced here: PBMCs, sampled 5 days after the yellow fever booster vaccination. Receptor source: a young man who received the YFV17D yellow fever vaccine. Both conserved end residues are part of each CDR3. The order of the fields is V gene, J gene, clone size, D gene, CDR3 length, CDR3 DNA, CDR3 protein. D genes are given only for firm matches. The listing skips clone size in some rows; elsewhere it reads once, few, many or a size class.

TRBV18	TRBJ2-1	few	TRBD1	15	TGTGCCAGCTCCCCTAAGCAGGGGGAGAACAATGAGCAGTTCTTC	CASSPKQGENNEQFF
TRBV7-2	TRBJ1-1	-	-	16	TGTGCCAGCAGCTTACAGGCATTACAGATGAACACTGAAGCTTTCTTT	CASSLQALQMNTEAFF
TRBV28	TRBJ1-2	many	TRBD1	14	TGTGCCAGCAGTTCCGAACAGGGGGTTTATGGCTACACCTTC	CASSSEQGVYGYTF
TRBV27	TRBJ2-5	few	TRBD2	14	TGTGCCAGCAGTCCCCAGCGGGAGCAGGAGACCCAGTACTTC	CASSPQREQETQYF
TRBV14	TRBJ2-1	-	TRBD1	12	TGTGCCAGCAGCCCCAATCGACAGGGACAGTTCTTC	CASSPNRQGQFF
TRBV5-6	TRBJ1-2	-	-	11	TGTGCCAGCACCTCCCACTATGGCTACACCTTC	CASTSHYGYTF
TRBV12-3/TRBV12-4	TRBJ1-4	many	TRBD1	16	TGTGCCAGCAGTCCTGGGACAGGGCTCACGGGGGAAAAACTGTTTTTT	CASSPGTGLTGEKLFF
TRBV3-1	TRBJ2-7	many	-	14	TGTGCCAGCAGCGCGGGACAGAATTCCTACGAGCAGTACTTC	CASSAGQNSYEQYF
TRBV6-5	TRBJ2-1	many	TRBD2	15	TGTGCCAGCAGTTACTCGGGACTAGCGGGAGATGAGCAGTTCTTC	CASSYSGLAGDEQFF
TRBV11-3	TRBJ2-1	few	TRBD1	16	TGTGCCAGCAGCTTAGATACCGGGACAGGGCACAATGAGCAGTTCTTC	CASSLDTGTGHNEQFF
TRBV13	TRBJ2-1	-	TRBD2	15	TGTGCCAGCAGCTTATTGCGGGAGAGTAAAGATGAGCAGTTCTTC	CASSLLRESKDEQFF
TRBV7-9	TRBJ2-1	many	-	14	TGTGCCAGCAGCTTAGCGGGAATACTAAATGAGCAGTTCTTC	CASSLAGILNEQFF
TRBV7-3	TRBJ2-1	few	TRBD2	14	TGTGCCAGCAGCCGGGGGGGGCTTATGAATGAGCAGTTCTTC	CASSRGGLMNEQFF
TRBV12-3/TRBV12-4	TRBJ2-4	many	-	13	TGTGCCAGCACCGTTTCGAGTGGGAACATTCAGTACTTC	CASTVSSGNIQYF
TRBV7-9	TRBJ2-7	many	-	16	TGTGCCAGCAGCATTAGCACCGGGACTTTTTCCGCCGAGCAGTACTTC	CASSISTGTFSAEQYF
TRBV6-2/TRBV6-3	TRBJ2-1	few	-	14	TGTGCCAGCAGTACAGGGAGGCCCTACAATGAGCAGTTCTTC	CASSTGRPYNEQFF
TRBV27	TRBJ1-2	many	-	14	TGTGCCAGCAGTTCCCGGCGGCCTAACTATGGCTACACCTTC	CASSSRRPNYGYTF
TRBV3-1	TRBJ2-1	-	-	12	TGTGCCAGCAGCCAAGAGGGGACCGGGTTACTCTTC	CASSQEGTGLLF
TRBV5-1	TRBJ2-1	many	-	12	TGCGCCAGCAGCTTGGTAAGCAATGAGCAGTTCTTC	CASSLVSNEQFF
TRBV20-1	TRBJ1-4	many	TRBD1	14	TGCAGTGCTAGGAAGGACAGGCGGAATGAAAAACTGTTTTTT	CSARKDRRNEKLFF
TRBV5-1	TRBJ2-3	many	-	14	TGCGCCAGCAGCCCTGGTGGGGGCACAGATACGCAGTATTTT	CASSPGGGTDTQYF
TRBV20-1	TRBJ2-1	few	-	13	TGCAGTGCTAGAGAAACTGACTACAATGAGCAGTTCTTC	CSARETDYNEQFF
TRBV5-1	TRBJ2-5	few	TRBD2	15	TGCGCCAGCAGTCCGAGCGGGGAGTCCCGTGGGACCCAGTACTTC	CASSPSGESRGTQYF
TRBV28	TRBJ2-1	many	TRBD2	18	TGTGCCAGCAGTCTCCCCCGGAGCGGGAGGGCCCTCGGGAATGAGCAGTTCTTC	CASSLPRSGRALGNEQFF
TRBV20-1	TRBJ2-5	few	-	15	TGCAGTGCTAGGGCATCCCCTCGGGGGATCAGGGCCCAGTACTTC	CSARASPRGIRAQYF
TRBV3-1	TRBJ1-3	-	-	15	TGTGCCAGCAGCCCTCCAGTGTTGACTGGAAACACCATATATTTT	CASSPPVLTGNTIYF
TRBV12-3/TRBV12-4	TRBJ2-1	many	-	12	TGTGCCAGCAGTGGACTCGGGGAGGAGGAGTTCTTC	CASSGLGEEEFF
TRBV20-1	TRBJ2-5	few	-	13	TGCAGTGGGAGGGAGGTGTTTCAAGAGACCCAGTACTTC	CSGREVFQETQYF
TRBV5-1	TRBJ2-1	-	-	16	TGCGCCACAAAAAGACGGTCAGGTTCTCTTTCGAATGAGCAGTTCTTC	CATKRRSGSLSNEQFF
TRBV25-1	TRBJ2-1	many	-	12	TGTGCCAGCAGTGAACGTTACAATGAGCAGTTCTTC	CASSERYNEQFF
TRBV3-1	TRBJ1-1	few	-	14	TGTGCCAGCAGCCCAAGGGGGAGCGACACTGAAGCTTTCTTT	CASSPRGSDTEAFF
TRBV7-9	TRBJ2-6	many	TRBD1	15	TGTGCCAGCAGCTTCACAGGGGCTGGGGCCAACGTCCTGACTTTC	CASSFTGAGANVLTF
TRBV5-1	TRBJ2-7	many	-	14	TGCGCCAGCAGCAAGGGGCAAGATCCCTACGAGCAGTACTTC	CASSKGQDPYEQYF
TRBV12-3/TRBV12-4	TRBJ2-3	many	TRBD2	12	TGTGCCACAGGGAGGGAGACAGATACGCAGTATTTT	CATGRETDTQYF
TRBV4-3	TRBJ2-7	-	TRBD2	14	TGCGCCAGCAGCCAGGTCGCGGGGGTTTACGAGCAGTACTTC	CASSQVAGVYEQYF
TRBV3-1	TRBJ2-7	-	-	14	TGTGCCAGCAGCCAAGGTCATCTCTTCGTCGAGCAGTACTTC	CASSQGHLFVEQYF
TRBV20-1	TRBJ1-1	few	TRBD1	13	TGCAGTGTTACCGGGACAGGGGGCACTGAAGCTTTCTTT	CSVTGTGGTEAFF
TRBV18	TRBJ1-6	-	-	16	TGTGCCAGCTCACCACCGGGACATAATGGCGATTCACCCCTCCACTTT	CASSPPGHNGDSPLHF
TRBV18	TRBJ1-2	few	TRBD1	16	TGTGCCAGCTCACCAGTCGGAGGGGGCGGCGGCTATGGCTACACCTTC	CASSPVGGGGGYGYTF
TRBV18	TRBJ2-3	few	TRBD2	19	TGTGCCAGCTCAACATGGCCCGTGACTAGCGGGAGTGCTGCAGATACGCAGTATTTT	CASSTWPVTSGSAADTQYF
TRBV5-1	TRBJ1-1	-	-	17	TGCGCCAGCAGCTTGCTGACAGGATTTAATGGTACTGCTGAAGCTTTCTTT	CASSLLTGFNGTAEAFF
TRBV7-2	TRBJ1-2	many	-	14	TGTGCCAGCAGGCCGGGGCGGACCAACTATGGCTACACCTTC	CASRPGRTNYGYTF
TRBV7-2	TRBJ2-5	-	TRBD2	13	TGTGCCAGCAGCTTTACGGGGGGAGAGACCCAGTACTTC	CASSFTGGETQYF
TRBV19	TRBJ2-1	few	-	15	TGTGCCAGTAATCCGACCCGAGGGGGGGAGGGTGAGCAGTTCTTC	CASNPTRGGEGEQFF
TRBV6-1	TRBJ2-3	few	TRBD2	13	TGTGCCTCCTACGGGAGGGGCACAGATACGCAGTATTTT	CASYGRGTDTQYF